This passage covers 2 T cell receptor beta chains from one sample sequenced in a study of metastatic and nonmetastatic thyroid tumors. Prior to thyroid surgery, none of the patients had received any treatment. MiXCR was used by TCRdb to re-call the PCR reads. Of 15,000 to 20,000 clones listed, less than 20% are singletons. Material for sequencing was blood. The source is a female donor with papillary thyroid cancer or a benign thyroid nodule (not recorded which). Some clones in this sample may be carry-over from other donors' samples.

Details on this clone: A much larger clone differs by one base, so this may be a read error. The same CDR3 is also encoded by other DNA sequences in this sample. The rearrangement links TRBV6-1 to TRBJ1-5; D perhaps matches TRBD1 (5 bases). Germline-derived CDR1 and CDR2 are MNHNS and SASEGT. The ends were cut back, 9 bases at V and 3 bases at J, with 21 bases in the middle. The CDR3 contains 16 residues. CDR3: CASSSTTALVNQPQHF. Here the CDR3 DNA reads TGTGCCAGTAGCTCTACGACAGCCCTCGTCAATCAGCCCCAGCATTTT.

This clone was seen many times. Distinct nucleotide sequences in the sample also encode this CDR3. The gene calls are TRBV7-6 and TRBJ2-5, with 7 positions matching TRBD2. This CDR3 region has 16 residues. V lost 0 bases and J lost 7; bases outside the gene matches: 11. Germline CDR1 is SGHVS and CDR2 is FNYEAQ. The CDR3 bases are TGTGCCAGCAGCTTAGCGGCCAGCGGGGTACCGGGGACCCAGTACTTC. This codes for CASSLAASGVPGTQYF.